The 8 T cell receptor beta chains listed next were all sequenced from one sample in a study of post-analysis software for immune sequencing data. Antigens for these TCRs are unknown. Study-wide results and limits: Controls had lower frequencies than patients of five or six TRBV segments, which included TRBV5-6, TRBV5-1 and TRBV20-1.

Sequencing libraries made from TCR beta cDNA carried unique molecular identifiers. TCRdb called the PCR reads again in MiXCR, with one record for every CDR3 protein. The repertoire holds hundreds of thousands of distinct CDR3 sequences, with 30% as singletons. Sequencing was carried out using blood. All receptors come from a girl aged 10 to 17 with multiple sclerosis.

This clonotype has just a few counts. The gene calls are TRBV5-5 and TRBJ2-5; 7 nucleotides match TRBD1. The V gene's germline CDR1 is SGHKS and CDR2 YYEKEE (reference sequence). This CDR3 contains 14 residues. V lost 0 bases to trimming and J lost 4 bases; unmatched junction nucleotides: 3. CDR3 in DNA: TGTGCCAGCAGCTTGGCAAGGGGGCGAGAGACCCAGTACTTC. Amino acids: CASSLARGRETQYF.

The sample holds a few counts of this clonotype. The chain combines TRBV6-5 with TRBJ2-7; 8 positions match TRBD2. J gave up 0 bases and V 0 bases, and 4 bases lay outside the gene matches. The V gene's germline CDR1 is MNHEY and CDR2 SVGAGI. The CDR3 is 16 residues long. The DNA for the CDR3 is TGTGCCAGCAGTTACTCCGGTCTAGCGGGCTCCTACGAGCAGTACTTC. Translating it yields CASSYSGLAGSYEQYF.

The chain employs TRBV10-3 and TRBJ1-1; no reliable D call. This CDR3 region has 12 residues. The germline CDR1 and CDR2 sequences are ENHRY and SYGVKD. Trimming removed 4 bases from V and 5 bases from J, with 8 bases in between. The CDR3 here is CAISVTLTEAFF. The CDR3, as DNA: TGTGCCATCAGTGTAACGTTAACTGAAGCTTTCTTT.

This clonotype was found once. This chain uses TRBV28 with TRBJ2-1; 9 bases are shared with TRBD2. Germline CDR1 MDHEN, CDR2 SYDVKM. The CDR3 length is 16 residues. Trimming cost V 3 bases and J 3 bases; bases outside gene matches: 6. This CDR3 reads CASSFPSGELYNEQFF. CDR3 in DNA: TGTGCCAGCAGTTTTCCTAGCGGGGAGCTCTACAATGAGCAGTTCTTC.

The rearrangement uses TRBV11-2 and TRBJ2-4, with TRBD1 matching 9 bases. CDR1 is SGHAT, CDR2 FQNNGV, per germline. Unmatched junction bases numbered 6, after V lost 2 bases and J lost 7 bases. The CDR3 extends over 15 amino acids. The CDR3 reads CASSLNRGRTNIQYF. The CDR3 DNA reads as TGTGCCAGCAGCTTAAACAGGGGGCGAACGAACATTCAGTACTTC.

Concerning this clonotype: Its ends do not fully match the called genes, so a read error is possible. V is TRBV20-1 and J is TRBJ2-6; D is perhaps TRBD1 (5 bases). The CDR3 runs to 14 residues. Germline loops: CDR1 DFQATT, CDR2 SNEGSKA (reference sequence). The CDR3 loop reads CSASKLSGANILTF. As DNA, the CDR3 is TGCAGTGCTAGTAAGCTGTCTGGGGCCAACATCCTGACTTTC.

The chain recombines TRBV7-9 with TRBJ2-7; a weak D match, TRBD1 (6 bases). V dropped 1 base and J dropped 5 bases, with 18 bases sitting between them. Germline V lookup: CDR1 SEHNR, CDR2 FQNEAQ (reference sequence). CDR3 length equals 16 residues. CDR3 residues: CASSLGTAEWVHEQYF. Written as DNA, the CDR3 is TGTGCCAGCAGCTTAGGGACAGCTGAATGGGTTCACGAGCAGTACTTC.

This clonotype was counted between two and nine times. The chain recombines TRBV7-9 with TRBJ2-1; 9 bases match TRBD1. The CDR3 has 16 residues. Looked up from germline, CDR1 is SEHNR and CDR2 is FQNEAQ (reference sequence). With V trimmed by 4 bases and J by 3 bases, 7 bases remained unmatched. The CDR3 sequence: CASSSMDRGLYNEQFF. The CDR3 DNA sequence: TGTGCCAGCAGCTCGATGGACAGGGGCCTCTACAATGAGCAGTTCTTC.